This TCR beta chain was captured in a study of T cell changes during pregnancy in multiple sclerosis. A single count supports this clone. The CDR3 runs 15 residues. Germline V gene data show CDR1 as MDHEN and CDR2 as SYDVKM. V lost 3 bases, J lost 4 bases, and 7 bases stayed unmatched. Assay used: immunoSEQ multiplex PCR; TCRdb lists only in-frame clones, some missing. The sample has tens of thousands of clones, around 94% seen once. The source is a female donor with multiple sclerosis, enrolled in a pregnancy study. V is TRBV28 and J is TRBJ2-3; TRBD2 matches at 7 bases. Sequencing was performed on peripheral blood, taken in the third trimester of pregnancy. The CDR3 reads CASSLSGAVADTQYF. CDR3 coding DNA: TGTGCCAGCAGTTTGAGCGGGGCGGTGGCAGATACGCAGTATTTT.